Shown below are 19 T cell receptor beta chains from a single sample sequenced in a study of glioma-infiltrating T cells (dated by TCRdb to the mid-2010s). The sequencer listed for this sample is Illumina MiSeq. The iRepertoire nested amplicon-rescue multiplex PCR (arm-PCR) platform was used to amplify TCR alpha and beta CDR3 regions from RNA. TCRdb itself trimmed the public reads at Q25 with fastp, ran MiXCR and retained productive beta chains. All rows with the same CDR3 protein become a single entry with the most common DNA and genes. Present in this sample are some 180,000 distinct CDR3 sequences, over 30% of which were seen just once. The top ten clones comprise 20% to 25% of the sample. Sequencing was done on a sample of glioma tissue, nonneoplastic brain tissue, or PBMCs (not recorded which). These receptor sequences come from a human donor with low-grade glioma or glioblastoma, undergoing nonglioma brain surgery, or in good health (not recorded which).

This clonotype was recorded at least ten times. DNA of the CDR3: TGCAGTGCTAGGGCCCGGGAGAGTACCTACGAGCAGTACTTC. It encodes CSARARESTYEQYF. The chain is built from TRBV20-1 and TRBJ2-7, with D perhaps matching TRBD2 (6 bases). CDR1 is DFQATT, CDR2 SNEGSKA, per germline (reference sequence). The CDR3 covers 14 residues. The V gene lost 3 bases and the J gene lost 2 bases, with 14 bases spanning the gap.

This clonotype was seen repeatedly, ten times or more. The J gene is TRBJ1-1, the V gene TRBV11-2, with a possible D match to TRBD1 (6 bases). CDR1 and CDR2 from the germline V gene are SGHAT and FQNNGV. V lost 0 bases and J 8 bases, leaving 10 bases between the germline ends. This CDR3 has 13 residues. The chain's CDR3 is CASSLDRDIEAFF. In nucleotides, the CDR3 is TGTGCCAGCAGCTTAGATAGGGACATAGAAGCTTTCTTT.

As concerns this clonotype: A much larger clone is a single base away; this may be a read error. J is TRBJ2-5 and V is TRBV12-3 or TRBV12-4; D call uncertain. This CDR3 spans 13 amino acids. V was clipped by 11 bases and J by 5 bases, with 18 bases between them. CDR3 region: CACKKVEQETQYF. The DNA for the CDR3 is TGTGCCTGCAAAAAAGTAGAACAGGAGACCCAGTACTTC.

A remark on this clonotype: A much more abundant neighbour one base away suggests this may be a read error. The V call is TRBV24-1, the J call TRBJ2-2; D might be TRBD2 (6 bases). This CDR3 is 12 amino acids long. CDR1 and CDR2 from the germline V gene are KGHDR and SFDVKD. The CDR3 DNA follows: TGTGCCATCGGCTTTGGGACCGGGGGGCTGTTTTTT. Protein product: CAIGFGTGGLFF.

This clonotype was recorded at least ten times. The chain carries TRBV6-2 or TRBV6-3 and TRBJ2-1; possibly TRBD1 or TRBD2 for D (5 bases each). The CDR3 is 16 amino acids. With 2 bases removed from V and 0 bases from J, the gap between germline ends came to 11 bases. The germline gives CDR1 MNHEY, CDR2 SVGEGT. CDR3 region: CASSYGTGYSYNEQFF. The CDR3 DNA follows: TGTGCCAGCAGTTACGGGACGGGGTACTCCTACAATGAGCAGTTCTTC.

Of note for this clonotype: It may be a read error: a sequence one base away is much more abundant. The chain is built from TRBV5-1 and TRBJ2-3, with D tentatively TRBD1 (5 bases). This CDR3 comprises 16 residues. V dropped 0 bases and J dropped 0 bases, with 11 bases sitting between them. From germline, CDR1 is SGHRS and CDR2 YFSETQ. CDR3 residues: CASSLGGSNSTDTQYF. The CDR3 DNA follows: TGCGCCAGCAGCTTGGGGGGCAGCAATAGCACAGATACGCAGTATTTT.

This chain joins TRBV30 and TRBJ1-4; D call uncertain. The CDR3 sequence is 12 residues long. CDR1 and CDR2 from the germline V gene are GTSNPN and SVGIG (reference sequence). Trimming shortened V by 2 bases and J by 2 bases, and 3 bases separated the two germline ends. The CDR3 is CAWSRTNEKLFF. The CDR3 region has the DNA TGTGCCTGGAGTAGGACTAATGAAAAACTGTTTTTT.

This clonotype showed up many times. The chain links TRBV11-2 to TRBJ1-6, with D uncertain. V was cut by 1 base and J by 9 bases, with 4 bases left in between. The CDR3 length is 12 residues. Germline V gives CDR1 SGHAT, CDR2 FQNNGV. CDR3 coding DNA: TGTGCCAGCAGCTTAGCCGGTTCACCCCTCCACTTT. Protein: CASSLAGSPLHF.

This clonotype was seen repeatedly, ten times or more. The chain is built from TRBV6-1 and TRBJ2-6, with D maybe TRBD1 (6 bases). V lost 5 bases, J lost 1 base, and 15 bases lay in between. Germline CDR1 MNHNS, CDR2 SASEGT. The CDR3 length is 17 residues. CDR3 bases: TGTGCCAGCAGTTATCAGGGGCCTTATTCTGGGGCCAACGTCCTGACTTTC. Translation: CASSYQGPYSGANVLTF.

This clonotype was picked up many times. This chain connects TRBV5-8 to TRBJ2-5; unclear D gene. CDR3 length: 12 amino acids. With 2 bases removed from V and 3 bases from J, the gap between germline ends came to 5 bases. Germline V lookup: CDR1 SGHTS, CDR2 YDEGEE. The CDR3 sequence is CASSFWEETQYF. In DNA form, the CDR3 reads TGTGCCAGCAGCTTTTGGGAAGAGACCCAGTACTTC.

This clonotype was seen ten or more times. The chain is built from TRBV6-1 and TRBJ2-4; 7 nucleotides align to TRBD1. Germline lookup yields CDR1 MNHNS and CDR2 SASEGT. The CDR3 runs 13 residues. Germline trimming cut 2 bases from V and 9 bases from J; bases unmatched to any gene: 4. The DNA for the CDR3 is TGTGCCAGCAGTGAAAAGGACAGGACCATTCAGTACTTC. This gives the protein CASSEKDRTIQYF.

This clonotype was recorded many times. The chain links TRBV15 to TRBJ2-7; the D is unclear. The CDR3 runs 14 residues. Trimming shortened V by 0 bases and J by 1 base, and 7 bases separated the two germline ends. From germline, CDR1 is LNHNV and CDR2 YYDKDF (reference sequence). The chain's CDR3 is CATSRETRSYEQYF. CDR3 DNA sequence: TGTGCCACCAGCAGAGAAACCCGGTCCTACGAGCAGTACTTC. Supplemented by reference TRBV15 and TRBJ2-7, the full variable domain reads DAMVIQNPRYQVTQFGKPVTLSCSQTLNHNVMYWYQQKSSQAPKLLFHYYDKDFNNEADTPDNFQSRRPNTSFCFLDIRSPGLGDTAMYLCATSRETRSYEQYFGPGTRLTVT.

This clonotype has at least ten counts. The chain couples TRBV14 to TRBJ2-5; 13 bases are shared with TRBD2. Trimming removed 5 bases from V and 5 bases from J; junction bases left unmatched: 5. CDR3 length: 15 residues. CDR1 and CDR2 from the germline V gene are SGHDN and FVKESK. The CDR3: CASSRLAGGVETQYF. For the CDR3, the DNA is TGTGCCAGCAGCAGACTAGCGGGAGGCGTGGAGACCCAGTACTTC.

The V and J genes are TRBV19 and TRBJ2-7, with 8 bases fitting TRBD2. Trimming removed 5 bases from V and 4 bases from J; junction bases left unmatched: 7. This CDR3 is 14 amino acids long. CDR1 is LNHDA and CDR2 is SQIVND in the germline V gene (reference sequence). CDR3 sequence reads: CASSRVGRAYEQYF. The CDR3, as DNA: TGTGCCAGTAGTCGGGTCGGGAGGGCATACGAGCAGTACTTC.

This clonotype was seen repeatedly, ten times or more. The chain uses TRBV6-2 or TRBV6-3 and TRBJ1-1, with D hard to call. Trimming took off 4 bases at V and 4 bases at J, with 13 bases between the two ends. CDR1 and CDR2 from the germline V gene are MNHEY and SVGEGT. CDR3 length: 14 residues. The CDR3: CASSFAFWGTEAFF. CDR3 DNA: TGTGCCAGCAGTTTCGCGTTCTGGGGCACTGAAGCTTTCTTT.

The V gene is TRBV30, the J gene TRBJ2-1; maybe TRBD1 (5 bases). Germline V gene lookup returns CDR1 GTSNPN and CDR2 SVGIG (reference sequence). The CDR3 consists of 14 residues. With 0 bases removed from V and 6 bases from J, the gap between germline ends came to 12 bases. CDR3 loop: CAWSVQDGRNEQFF. CDR3 DNA: TGTGCCTGGAGTGTACAGGACGGGCGCAATGAGCAGTTCTTC.

The chain uses TRBV28 and TRBJ2-7; unclear D gene. The germline V gene encodes CDR1 MDHEN and CDR2 SYDVKM. Trimming stripped 8 bases from V and 2 bases from J, with 16 bases between. The CDR3 contains 14 residues. CDR3 bases: TGTGCCAGCTGGACCGCCGTGGTGGCCTACGAGCAGTACTTC. It encodes CASWTAVVAYEQYF.

This clonotype appeared many times. The chain joins TRBV2 to TRBJ1-1; D not certain. This CDR3 comprises 12 residues. V was trimmed by 1 base and J by 8 bases, leaving 8 bases between them. Germline V gene lookup returns CDR1 SNHLY and CDR2 FYNNEI. CDR3 DNA: TGTGCCAGCAGTGAAGACGGGGTAGAAGCTTTCTTT. It translates to CASSEDGVEAFF.

The sample holds many counts of this clonotype. The J gene is TRBJ1-1, the V gene TRBV14; D unclear. The germline V gene encodes CDR1 SGHDN and CDR2 FVKESK. This CDR3 comprises 14 residues. Trimming cost V 2 bases and J 8 bases, with 15 bases left between them. As DNA, the CDR3 is TGTGCCAGCAGCCAACAACCCGGTTCGGGGGAAGCTTTCTTT. As protein: CASSQQPGSGEAFF.